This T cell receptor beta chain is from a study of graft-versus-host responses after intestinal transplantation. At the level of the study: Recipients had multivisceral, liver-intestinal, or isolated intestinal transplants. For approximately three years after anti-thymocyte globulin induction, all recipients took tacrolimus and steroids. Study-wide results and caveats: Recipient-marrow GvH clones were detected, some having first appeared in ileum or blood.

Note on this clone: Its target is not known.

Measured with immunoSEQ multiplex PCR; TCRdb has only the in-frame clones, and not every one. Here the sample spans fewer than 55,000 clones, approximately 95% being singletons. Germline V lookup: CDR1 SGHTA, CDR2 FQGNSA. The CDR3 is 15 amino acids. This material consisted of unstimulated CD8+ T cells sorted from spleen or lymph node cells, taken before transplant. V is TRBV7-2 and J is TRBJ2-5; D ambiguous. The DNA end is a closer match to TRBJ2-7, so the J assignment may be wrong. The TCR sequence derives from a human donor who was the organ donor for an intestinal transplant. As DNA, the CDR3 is TGTGCCAGCAGCTTAGCGGCAGTAAGCTCCTACGAGCAGTACTTC. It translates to CASSLAAVSSYEQYF.